This T cell receptor beta chain was documented in a study of blood T cells in healthy people across ages (dated by TCRdb to the mid-2010s). The study in broad terms: In model experiments, roughly one uniquely barcoded TCR beta cDNA molecule per two T cells was captured by template switching. To track age-related changes in TCR beta repertoire diversity, the study relied on deep sequencing normalized with unique cDNA molecular identifiers. Donors were grouped into four age groups: young (average about 15 years), middle-aged (under 40), aged (approximately 58) and long-lived (about 82). To avoid experimental bias, donors of different ages were distributed randomly across sequencing lanes. Two additional independent replicas of 1 million unique cDNA reads from the same blood draw were analyzed for two donors (one aged 18 to 30 and one aged 80 or older). On the study overall, not on this receptor specifically: Because profiling used bulk unsorted PBMCs, naive and antigen-experienced compartments could not be compared conclusively. Compared with the aged group, the long-lived group had more naive CD4+ T cells, fewer expanded clones and increased TCR diversity, suggesting age selection. Estimates of total diversity from one million sequenced T cells were regarded as lower bounds and underestimates. Donor CMV infection status was unknown, potentially confounding age-related changes in expanded clonotypes. There was a strong correlation between observed TCR beta diversity and the percentage of naive T cells measured by flow cytometry. As age increased, observed TCR beta diversity per million T cells dropped in a roughly linear way, and a significant reduction was already evident by age around 41.

The CDR3 runs 13 residues from the cysteine to the phenylalanine. Kept here is only the CDR3 DNA, which spans 39 bases and is read in frame from base 1. V is pared back by 4 bases and J by 3 bases, with 11 bases lying between the germline termini. From the germline V gene (reference sequence), CDR1 is DFQATT and CDR2 is SNEGSKA. Donors were roughly 40 systemically healthy Caucasian individuals from Russia aged about 6 to 100 years. Each donor gave 8.5 to 10 milliliters of peripheral blood, collected into EDTA-treated Vacutainer tubes. Ficoll-Paque density-gradient centrifugation was used to isolate PBMCs, with at least 6 million per sample. Trizol reagent was used to extract total RNA from PBMCs, with at least 5 micrograms per sample. Naive CD45RAhigh/CD27high T cell percentages were measured by flow cytometry on a PBMC aliquot from every donor. The receptor library was made with 5' RACE. TCRdb records Illumina HiSeq 2500 as the sequencer. A second roughly 7 to 11 cycle PCR used a sample-barcoded 5' primer and a J-beta primer mix. A unique molecular identifier was introduced onto each TCR beta cDNA molecule by a template-switch 5' adaptor carrying 12 random nucleotides. Each sample yielded at least 2.5 million CDR3-containing paired-end reads. First-strand cDNA was synthesized from all RNA with the Mint cDNA synthesis kit, primed by a TRBC-specific oligonucleotide. After uracil-DNA glycosylase treatment, a first 18-cycle PCR used universal primers M1SS and BC2_uni_R on all cDNA. The study's processing was this. For normalization, 1 million high-quality reads were randomly selected from each sample, with every read carrying a distinct molecular identifier. Instead of being binned into consensus sequences, reads that shared molecular identifiers were thrown out. MiTCR, set to a Q25 quality threshold and the strictest error-elimination algorithm, was used for CDR3 identification, clonotype clustering and error correction. A nonparametric unseen species model with Euler transformation was used to estimate lower-bound total TCR beta diversity. Using fastp at Q25 and MiXCR, TCRdb reprocessed the public reads and kept productive beta chains. Entries that share a CDR3 protein sequence are merged under the most common genes and DNA. Here the V and J calls rest on TCRdb's processing, not on the authors' analysis. Here the sample has about a million distinct CDR3 sequences; roughly 51% occur a single time. The ten largest clones take up about a fifth of the sample.

For this clonotype: Its antigen is not yet known. No qualities accompany the bases; no much larger clone lies one base away.

Sequenced sample: blood. The source of this sequence is a woman aged 60-70 years in good health. The rearranged chain carries TRBV20-1 and TRBJ2-3, with the identity of the D gene unclear. The CDR3 is CSATEDKTDTQYF. The DNA is as follows: TGCAGTGCTACTGAGGATAAGACAGATACGCAGTATTTT.